These T cell receptor beta chains were read from a single sample in a study of blood T cells in healthy people across ages. TCRdb fed the 5' RACE reads into MiXCR, producing one record per CDR3 protein. This sample carries hundreds of thousands of distinct CDR3 sequences, roughly 53% of them seen once, and the ten largest clones take around 37%. The source material was blood. These receptors all come from a man aged 55 to 70 in good health. Both conserved end residues are part of each CDR3. The order of the fields is J gene, V gene, clone size, D gene, CDR3 DNA, CDR3 protein. The D gene is left open where the match is weak. The size field is filled for only some rows; it gives once, few, many or a size class.

j_call: TRBJ2-5; v_call: TRBV29-1; clone_size: -; d_call: -; cdr3_nt: TGCAGCGTTGAACCCTCCCCGGGCGGACAAGAGACCCAGTACTTC; cdr3_aa: CSVEPSPGGQETQYF
j_call: TRBJ2-4; v_call: TRBV6-5; clone_size: -; d_call: -; cdr3_nt: TGTGCCAGCTCCCCCAGTGGGGCAGCCAAAAACATTCAGTACTTC; cdr3_aa: CASSPSGAAKNIQYF
j_call: TRBJ2-1; v_call: TRBV7-9; clone_size: -; d_call: -; cdr3_nt: TGTGCCAGCAGCTTCGTTTACGGGTACAATGAGCAGTTCTTC; cdr3_aa: CASSFVYGYNEQFF
j_call: TRBJ2-3; v_call: TRBV5-1; clone_size: -; d_call: -; cdr3_nt: TGCGCCAGCGGGACTCGCGAAGATACGCAGTATTTT; cdr3_aa: CASGTREDTQYF
j_call: TRBJ2-7; v_call: TRBV2; clone_size: -; d_call: TRBD1; cdr3_nt: TGTGCCAGCGGATCGACAGGGTTCGAGCAGTACTTC; cdr3_aa: CASGSTGFEQYF
j_call: TRBJ2-1; v_call: TRBV7-2; clone_size: -; d_call: -; cdr3_nt: TGTGCCAGCAGAAGCGGGTACAATGAGCAGTTCTTC; cdr3_aa: CASRSGYNEQFF
j_call: TRBJ2-1; v_call: TRBV20-1; clone_size: -; d_call: -; cdr3_nt: TGCAGTGCTAGCGGGCCCGCCCGGAATGAGCAGTTCTTC; cdr3_aa: CSASGPARNEQFF
j_call: TRBJ1-6; v_call: TRBV5-6; clone_size: -; d_call: TRBD1; cdr3_nt: TGTGCCAGCAGCTTCCCGGGACAGAATTCACCCCTCCACTTT; cdr3_aa: CASSFPGQNSPLHF
j_call: TRBJ2-1; v_call: TRBV20-1; clone_size: many; d_call: TRBD1; cdr3_nt: TGCAGTGCTAGAGCGGGGGACAGGGGCCGGAATGAGCAGTTCTTC; cdr3_aa: CSARAGDRGRNEQFF
j_call: TRBJ1-1; v_call: TRBV10-3; clone_size: -; d_call: -; cdr3_nt: TGTGCCATCAGTGAGTCGAATAGACTGAACACTGAAGCTTTCTTT; cdr3_aa: CAISESNRLNTEAFF
j_call: TRBJ1-2; v_call: TRBV6-1; clone_size: once; d_call: -; cdr3_nt: TGTGCCAGCAGTGAAGGACAGCGTGGCTACACCTTC; cdr3_aa: CASSEGQRGYTF
j_call: TRBJ2-1; v_call: TRBV9; clone_size: -; d_call: -; cdr3_nt: TGTGCCAGCAGCCCCGGGACCTGGGGCAATGAGCAGTTCTTC; cdr3_aa: CASSPGTWGNEQFF
j_call: TRBJ1-6; v_call: TRBV5-1; clone_size: -; d_call: -; cdr3_nt: TGCGCCAGCACCCGGGACCGGGATTCACCCCTCCACTTT; cdr3_aa: CASTRDRDSPLHF
j_call: TRBJ2-3; v_call: TRBV7-2; clone_size: once; d_call: -; cdr3_nt: TGTGCCAGCAGAGCCGGGACCACACTACTAGATACGCAGTATTTT; cdr3_aa: CASRAGTTLLDTQYF
j_call: TRBJ2-7; v_call: TRBV11-2; clone_size: -; d_call: -; cdr3_nt: TGTGCCAGCAGAAGGAGTCAGGCCCAGTACTTC; cdr3_aa: CASRRSQAQYF
j_call: TRBJ1-1; v_call: TRBV11-2; clone_size: once; d_call: -; cdr3_nt: TGTGCCAGCAGCCCCGAGCCCAGCAACTTCAACACTGAAGCTTTCTTT; cdr3_aa: CASSPEPSNFNTEAFF
j_call: TRBJ2-1; v_call: TRBV5-5; clone_size: -; d_call: TRBD1; cdr3_nt: TGTGCCAGCAGCCTCCGGGACAGGGGTGATGAGCAGTTCTTC; cdr3_aa: CASSLRDRGDEQFF
j_call: TRBJ2-2; v_call: TRBV7-2; clone_size: -; d_call: -; cdr3_nt: TGTGCCAGCAGCTTTAACCCGCTAGCGCTCAACGGGGAGCTGTTTTTT; cdr3_aa: CASSFNPLALNGELFF
j_call: TRBJ1-5; v_call: TRBV20-1; clone_size: -; d_call: -; cdr3_nt: TGCAGTGCTAGGGGCTGGGGCGGCGGCAATCAGCCCCAGCATTTT; cdr3_aa: CSARGWGGGNQPQHF
j_call: TRBJ2-5; v_call: TRBV2; clone_size: -; d_call: TRBD2; cdr3_nt: TGTGCCAGCAGTGAAGGGGGAGCGGGGGGCACGGAAGAGACCCAGTACTTC; cdr3_aa: CASSEGGAGGTEETQYF
j_call: TRBJ2-1; v_call: TRBV29-1; clone_size: once; d_call: -; cdr3_nt: TGCAGCGCTATACGCGGGGGCGCCACCGATGAGCAGTTCTTC; cdr3_aa: CSAIRGGATDEQFF
j_call: TRBJ2-1; v_call: TRBV5-1; clone_size: many; d_call: TRBD1; cdr3_nt: TGCGCCAGCAGCCCGGGACAGAGCTCCTACAATGAGCAGTTCTTC; cdr3_aa: CASSPGQSSYNEQFF
j_call: TRBJ2-1; v_call: TRBV21-1; clone_size: -; d_call: -; cdr3_nt: TGTGCCAGCAGCAAAGGGTGGACTAGCGGGGCATACAATGAGCAGTTCTTC; cdr3_aa: CASSKGWTSGAYNEQFF
j_call: TRBJ2-5; v_call: TRBV6-6; clone_size: -; d_call: -; cdr3_nt: TGTGCCAGCAGTTACTCCGGGGCCCCTGAGGGGACCCAGTACTTC; cdr3_aa: CASSYSGAPEGTQYF
j_call: TRBJ2-3; v_call: TRBV20-1; clone_size: few; d_call: TRBD2; cdr3_nt: TGCAGTGCCGCGCAAAGGACTAGCGGGGGACAAGATACGCAGTATTTT; cdr3_aa: CSAAQRTSGGQDTQYF
j_call: TRBJ1-2; v_call: TRBV28; clone_size: few; d_call: -; cdr3_nt: TGTGCCAGCAGTTTGGGGGGTTCCTATGGCTACACCTTC; cdr3_aa: CASSLGGSYGYTF
j_call: TRBJ1-2; v_call: TRBV6-1; clone_size: -; d_call: -; cdr3_nt: TGTGCCAGCAGTCGGGGGGCAAGCTATGGCTACACCTTC; cdr3_aa: CASSRGASYGYTF
j_call: TRBJ2-5; v_call: TRBV2; clone_size: -; d_call: TRBD2; cdr3_nt: TGTGCCAGCAGTGCCCGGACTAGCGGGGGAGTAGAGACCCAGTACTTC; cdr3_aa: CASSARTSGGVETQYF
j_call: TRBJ1-1; v_call: TRBV6-4; clone_size: once; d_call: -; cdr3_nt: TGTGCCAGCAGGGCTCAAATGAACACTGAGGCTTTCTTT; cdr3_aa: CASRAQMNTEAFF
j_call: TRBJ2-5; v_call: TRBV6-6; clone_size: -; d_call: -; cdr3_nt: TGTGCCAGCAGTTACGTTGGAGAGACCCAGTACTTC; cdr3_aa: CASSYVGETQYF
j_call: TRBJ1-1; v_call: TRBV21-1; clone_size: -; d_call: -; cdr3_nt: TGTGCCAGCAGCAACCGACAGGGGGAGGACACTGAAGCTTTCTTT; cdr3_aa: CASSNRQGEDTEAFF
j_call: TRBJ2-7; v_call: TRBV7-8; clone_size: -; d_call: TRBD1; cdr3_nt: TGTGCCAGCAGCCGGCGGACAGGGCACTCCTACGAGCAGTACTTC; cdr3_aa: CASSRRTGHSYEQYF
j_call: TRBJ2-7; v_call: TRBV28; clone_size: -; d_call: -; cdr3_nt: TGTGCCAGCAGTCCCCACGGGAGCCGTGGGATATACGAGCAGTACTTC; cdr3_aa: CASSPHGSRGIYEQYF
j_call: TRBJ2-5; v_call: TRBV5-5; clone_size: -; d_call: -; cdr3_nt: TGTGCCAGCAGCTTGGGGGGGCTGGGAGAGACCCAGTACTTC; cdr3_aa: CASSLGGLGETQYF
j_call: TRBJ2-1; v_call: TRBV29-1; clone_size: -; d_call: -; cdr3_nt: TGCAGCGTTGAAGGGGAGACTCTGAGTTTCTCCTACAATGAGCAGTTCTTC; cdr3_aa: CSVEGETLSFSYNEQFF
j_call: TRBJ2-5; v_call: TRBV7-8; clone_size: -; d_call: TRBD2; cdr3_nt: TGTGTCAGCAGCTCCAGACTAGCGGGGGGGAAAGAGACCCAGTACTTC; cdr3_aa: CVSSSRLAGGKETQYF
j_call: TRBJ2-1; v_call: TRBV20-1; clone_size: once; d_call: -; cdr3_nt: TGCAGTGCTAGGGGGGGGCCCCCTAACAATGAGCAGTTCTTC; cdr3_aa: CSARGGPPNNEQFF
j_call: TRBJ1-2; v_call: TRBV7-2; clone_size: few; d_call: -; cdr3_nt: TGTGCCAGCAGCCTCCCCGTGGGGCCAACAGCTAACTATGGCTACACCTTC; cdr3_aa: CASSLPVGPTANYGYTF
j_call: TRBJ2-7; v_call: TRBV3-1; clone_size: -; d_call: -; cdr3_nt: TGTGCCAGCAGCCAGAGAGGGGAGACCTACGAGCAGTACTTC; cdr3_aa: CASSQRGETYEQYF
j_call: TRBJ2-3; v_call: TRBV7-9; clone_size: -; d_call: TRBD1; cdr3_nt: TGTGCCAGCAGCCACAGGGGGCATACAGATACGCAGTATTTC; cdr3_aa: CASSHRGHTDTQYF
j_call: TRBJ2-1; v_call: TRBV10-3; clone_size: few; d_call: -; cdr3_nt: TGTGCCATCAGTGATGCCTGGGGAAATGAGCAGTTCTTC; cdr3_aa: CAISDAWGNEQFF
j_call: TRBJ2-5; v_call: TRBV20-1; clone_size: once; d_call: TRBD2; cdr3_nt: TGCAGTGCTAGGGCGTTTAGCGGGCGACAAGAGACCCAGTACTTC; cdr3_aa: CSARAFSGRQETQYF
j_call: TRBJ2-3; v_call: TRBV28; clone_size: -; d_call: -; cdr3_nt: TGTGCCAGCAGTTTCGGGGCGGCAGGCACAGATACGCAGTATTTT; cdr3_aa: CASSFGAAGTDTQYF
j_call: TRBJ2-5; v_call: TRBV12-3/TRBV12-4; clone_size: -; d_call: TRBD2; cdr3_nt: TGTGCCAACAGTTTAGAGGGACTAGCCCAAGAGACCCAGTACTTC; cdr3_aa: CANSLEGLAQETQYF
j_call: TRBJ2-7; v_call: TRBV29-1; clone_size: few; d_call: TRBD1; cdr3_nt: TGCAGCGGCGGACAGGGGGCGTACGAGCAGTACTTC; cdr3_aa: CSGGQGAYEQYF
j_call: TRBJ1-2; v_call: TRBV2; clone_size: -; d_call: -; cdr3_nt: TGTGCCAGCAGAAGGGACTATGGCTACACCTTC; cdr3_aa: CASRRDYGYTF
j_call: TRBJ2-5; v_call: TRBV25-1; clone_size: -; d_call: -; cdr3_nt: TGTGCCAGCAGTGAATTTCCAGAGAGGGAGACCCAGTACTTC; cdr3_aa: CASSEFPERETQYF
j_call: TRBJ1-3; v_call: TRBV25-1; clone_size: -; d_call: TRBD1; cdr3_nt: TGTGCCAGCATAAGGACAGGAGGAAACACCATATATTTT; cdr3_aa: CASIRTGGNTIYF
j_call: TRBJ1-1; v_call: TRBV5-1; clone_size: -; d_call: TRBD1; cdr3_nt: TGCGCCAGCAGCGCCCCAGGGGGCAGGACTGAAGCTTTCTTT; cdr3_aa: CASSAPGGRTEAFF
j_call: TRBJ2-1; v_call: TRBV6-5; clone_size: -; d_call: -; cdr3_nt: TGTGCCAGCCGCGAATGGGGGGAAGCCTACAATGAGCAGTTCTTC; cdr3_aa: CASREWGEAYNEQFF
j_call: TRBJ2-3; v_call: TRBV5-1; clone_size: -; d_call: TRBD1; cdr3_nt: TGCGCCAGCAGCCGCGCCGAAACAGGGGGCGTCACAGATACGCAGTATTTT; cdr3_aa: CASSRAETGGVTDTQYF
j_call: TRBJ1-1; v_call: TRBV4-2; clone_size: -; d_call: -; cdr3_nt: TGTGCCAGCAGCCAAGATGGGGACACTGAAGCTTTCTTT; cdr3_aa: CASSQDGDTEAFF
j_call: TRBJ2-5; v_call: TRBV10-3; clone_size: few; d_call: -; cdr3_nt: TGTGCCATCAGTGACTTCACGGAAGAGACCCAGTACTTC; cdr3_aa: CAISDFTEETQYF
j_call: TRBJ2-1; v_call: TRBV27; clone_size: -; d_call: TRBD2; cdr3_nt: TGTGCCAGCAGTTTGCGGGGGGCCTACAATGAGCAGTTCTTC; cdr3_aa: CASSLRGAYNEQFF
j_call: TRBJ2-4; v_call: TRBV6-1; clone_size: few; d_call: -; cdr3_nt: TGTGCCAGCAGTGAAATGGGGGGTACTGCCAAAAACATTCAGTACTTC; cdr3_aa: CASSEMGGTAKNIQYF